This T cell receptor beta chain was captured in a study of control samples from healthy donors and cancer patients (dated by TCRdb to between 2020 and 2021). CDR1 and CDR2 are drawn from the germline V gene: SGHAT, FQNNGV. Trimming accounts for 1 base at V and 7 bases at J, while the number of junction bases matched to no gene is 17. The CDR3 starts with the cysteine, ends with the phenylalanine, and has 19 residues. The DNA shown is the 57-base CDR3, in frame from base 1. Notes on this clone: The antigen it binds to is not known. No qualities accompany the bases; no much larger clone lies one base away.

The library was made by the immunoSEQ multiplex PCR assay. TCRdb limited this immuneACCESS table to in-frame rearrangements with V and J called. A share of clones is missing; checked studies link under half to unresolved V genes, and the rest is unexplained. The sample table holds 100,000 to 150,000 clones, of which more than 85% were seen once. The ten largest make up around 1.7% of the sample. Recombination joined TRBV11-2 with TRBJ2-7, with 12 bases aligning to TRBD2. Material: blood. The receptor was derived from a man aged 18 to 35 in good health. The nucleotide sequence is TGTGCCAGCAGCTTAGGTACAATAAGTGGAGGACTAGCGGGAAGGGAGCAGTACTTC. This is translated as CASSLGTISGGLAGREQYF.